These 21 T cell receptor beta chains originate from one sample sequenced in a study of chemoradiotherapy in HPV16-positive cancers. Produced via immunoSEQ multiplex PCR; TCRdb's table is partial and in-frame only. The repertoire holds approximately 30,000 clones, with around 89% as singletons. Source: blood, taken from a patient who underwent chemoradiotherapy. These receptors all stem from a human donor with HPV-associated anogenital cancer.

This clone was detected only once. The chain combines TRBV28 with TRBJ2-7; the D gene is possibly TRBD1 (5 bases). There are 17 residues in the CDR3. Trimming took 5 bases from V and 2 from J, leaving 22 bases between them. The germline CDR1 and CDR2 sequences are MDHEN and SYDVKM. CDR3 sequence reads: CASSPIGHKGTAYEQYF. DNA for the CDR3: TGTGCCAGCAGTCCTATCGGACACAAGGGAACGGCCTACGAGCAGTACTTC.

The chain has TRBV7-9 and TRBJ1-3; a possible D gene is TRBD1 (5 bases). The V and J ends lost 5 bases and 0 bases respectively, with 11 bases between them. Germline CDR1 reads SEHNR; CDR2 reads FQNEAQ (reference sequence). This CDR3 has 15 residues. The CDR3 loop reads CASSGWGGSGNTIYF. CDR3 nucleotide sequence: TGTGCCAGCAGCGGGTGGGGGGGCTCTGGAAACACCATATATTTT.

This chain links TRBV12-5 with TRBJ2-2; 9 nucleotides match TRBD1. V trimming: 0 bases; J trimming: 5 bases; junction bases outside the gene matches: 7. The germline gives CDR1 LGHNT, CDR2 FRNRAP. The length of the CDR3 is 17 residues. The CDR3 DNA sequence: TGTGCTAGTGGTTTGGTACCCCCGGGACAGGGAACCGGGGAGCTGTTTTTT. Its translation is CASGLVPPGQGTGELFF.

The chain uses TRBV9 and TRBJ2-7, with TRBD1 matching 8 bases. Germline lookup yields CDR1 SGDLS and CDR2 YYNGEE. V lost 0 bases and J lost 9; bases outside the gene matches: 5. The CDR3 length is 13 residues. DNA of the CDR3: TGTGCCAGCAGCGTAGGAGACAGGGGCGGGCAGTACTTC. Protein sequence: CASSVGDRGGQYF.

The chain is built from TRBV5-1 and TRBJ2-1, with 11 bases aligning to TRBD2. Germline V CDR1 and CDR2: SGHRS, YFSETQ. The V and J ends lost 4 bases and 8 bases, in that order; junction bases with no gene match: 8. CDR3 size: 15 residues. CDR3 DNA: TGCGCCAGCAGCACCGAACTAGCGGGAGTCCATGAGCAGTTCTTC. Residues: CASSTELAGVHEQFF.

This chain links TRBV2 with TRBJ2-5; the D gene is possibly TRBD2 (6 bases). Germline CDR1 is SNHLY and CDR2 is FYNNEI. The V and J ends lost 8 bases and 2 bases respectively, with 12 bases between them. This CDR3 contains 13 residues. The CDR3 sequence is CASGPGVQETQYF. CDR3 DNA: TGTGCCAGCGGCCCGGGGGTGCAAGAGACCCAGTACTTC.

The V and J genes are TRBV11-2 and TRBJ2-1; a possible D gene is TRBD2 (5 bases). Trimming took off 5 bases at V and 15 bases at J, with 14 bases between the two ends. The length of the CDR3 is 11 residues. In germline, CDR1 is SGHAT, CDR2 FQNNGV. The CDR3 loop reads CASSRDYLGFF. CDR3 DNA sequence: TGTGCCAGCAGCCGAGACTACCTCGGGTTCTTC.

The V and J genes are TRBV5-1 and TRBJ2-4; D remains unclear. The ends were cut back, 1 base at V and 9 bases at J, with 14 bases in the middle. CDR1 and CDR2 from the germline V gene are SGHRS and YFSETQ. This CDR3 has 14 amino acids. DNA of the CDR3: TGCGCCAGCAGCTTGTTCGCCAGCTCTGGCATTCAGTACTTC. Amino acids: CASSLFASSGIQYF.

This chain connects TRBV19 to TRBJ1-5, with D unresolved. Trimming left V 3 bases short and J 4 bases short, with 13 bases between. CDR1 is LNHDA and CDR2 is SQIVND in the germline V gene (reference sequence). The CDR3 covers 15 residues. The CDR3: CASSIMAGQNQPQHF. DNA for the CDR3: TGTGCCAGTAGTATTATGGCAGGCCAGAATCAGCCCCAGCATTTT.

This chain joins TRBV7-9 and TRBJ1-1; D is perhaps TRBD1 (5 bases). The V gene's germline CDR1 is SEHNR and CDR2 FQNEAQ (reference sequence). The length of the CDR3 is 13 residues. Trimming stripped 5 bases from V and 11 bases from J, with 18 bases between. The CDR3: CASSPQVVGGAFF. As DNA, the CDR3 is TGTGCCAGCAGCCCGCAGGTTGTCGGGGGGGCTTTCTTT.

This chain connects TRBV5-1 to TRBJ2-3; D gene unclear. This CDR3 spans 12 amino acids. CDR1 is SGHRS, CDR2 YFSETQ, per germline. Between the trimmed V and J ends, which lost 2 bases and 7 bases, there was a span of 8 bases. CDR3 coding DNA: TGCGCCAGCAGCTTTTCAGAAAATACGCAGTATTTT. Translated, it gives CASSFSENTQYF.

There are a few counts of this clone. The chain couples TRBV28 to TRBJ2-1, with 10 bases identical to TRBD1. J lost 2 bases, V lost 6 bases, and 7 bases had no gene match. Germline V lookup: CDR1 MDHEN, CDR2 SYDVKM. The CDR3 length is 16 residues. The CDR3 sequence: CASSEPGQGTYNEQFF. In DNA, the CDR3 is TGTGCCAGCAGCGAACCGGGACAGGGGACCTACAATGAGCAGTTCTTC.

CDR3 nucleotide sequence: TGTGCCATCAGTGGGCTGGGGACACGAAGCTCCTACGAGCAGTACTTC. The encoded protein is CAISGLGTRSSYEQYF. The chain links TRBV10-3 to TRBJ2-7, with D possibly TRBD1 on 6 matching bases. V was trimmed by 4 bases and J by 0 bases, leaving 16 bases between them. This CDR3 contains 16 residues. Per the germline V gene, CDR1 is ENHRY and CDR2 is SYGVKD.

The chain has TRBV7-2 and TRBJ2-7; TRBD2 is a possible D gene (5 bases). Germline CDR1 SGHTA, CDR2 FQGNSA. CDR3 size: 14 residues. V shed 1 base and J shed 3 bases, with 10 bases lying between them. CDR3 sequence: CASSLGSDYYEQYF. DNA of the CDR3: TGTGCCAGCAGCTTAGGGTCAGACTACTACGAGCAGTACTTC.

The chain has TRBV9 and TRBJ2-3, with D possibly being TRBD2 (5 bases). The CDR3 has 15 residues. V was cut by 4 bases and J by 1 base, with 13 bases left in between. From germline, CDR1 is SGDLS and CDR2 YYNGEE. The CDR3 loop reads CASSPRVWGTDTQYF. CDR3 nucleotides: TGTGCCAGCAGCCCGAGGGTTTGGGGCACAGATACGCAGTATTTT.

A note on this clone: Other DNA sequences from this sample encode an identical CDR3 as well. This chain uses TRBV18 with TRBJ2-1, with 7 nucleotides matching TRBD2. CDR1 and CDR2 from the germline V gene are KGHSH and LQKENI. This CDR3 comprises 16 residues. Germline trimming cut 3 bases from V and 2 bases from J; bases unmatched to any gene: 7. CDR3 region: CASSPPTSATYNEQFF. The CDR3 coding sequence is TGTGCCAGCTCACCCCCAACTAGCGCTACCTACAATGAGCAGTTCTTC. The full variable domain, in which reference TRBV18 and TRBJ2-1 provide the parts outside the CDR3, is NAGVMQNPRHLVRRRGQEARLRCSPMKGHSHVYWYRQLPEEGLKFMVYLQKENIIDESGMPKERFSAEFPKEGPSILRIQQVVRGDSAAYFCASSPPTSATYNEQFFGPGTRLTVL.

This clone was observed once. The V call is TRBV5-1, the J call TRBJ1-2, with 7 bases that match TRBD1. The CDR3 is made up of 15 amino acids. Germline V gene data show CDR1 as SGHRS and CDR2 as YFSETQ. Trimming took 2 bases from V and 6 from J; bases not matched to a gene: 10. CDR3 protein: CASSLELTGSHGYTF. CDR3 coding DNA: TGCGCCAGCAGCTTAGAACTGACAGGGAGCCATGGCTACACCTTC.

The CDR3 loop reads CASGSGTTNEKLFF. CDR3 sequence (DNA): TGTGCCAGCGGCTCAGGAACAACTAATGAAAAACTGTTTTTT. The chain joins TRBV9 to TRBJ1-4; no clear D gene. Trimming shortened V by 7 bases and J by 0 bases, and 10 bases separated the two germline ends. CDR1 is SGDLS, CDR2 YYNGEE, per germline. The CDR3 sequence is 14 residues long.

The J gene is TRBJ1-1, the V gene TRBV5-6; no reliable D call. Trimming stripped 4 bases from V and 0 bases from J, with 10 bases between. Per germline, CDR1 SGHDT and CDR2 YYEEEE. The CDR3 is 14 amino acids. The CDR3 loop reads CASSPDLMNTEAFF. Here the CDR3 DNA reads TGTGCCAGCAGCCCCGACCTGATGAACACTGAAGCTTTCTTT.

This chain connects TRBV6-5 to TRBJ1-1; D gene ambiguous. Germline lookup yields CDR1 MNHEY and CDR2 SVGAGI. Trimming removed 0 bases from V and 5 bases from J, with 10 bases in between. The CDR3 sequence is 14 residues long. CDR3 DNA: TGTGCCAGCAGTTACTCGGACGGCTATACTGAAGCTTTCTTT. This encodes CASSYSDGYTEAFF.

The V and J genes are TRBV18 and TRBJ2-2, with a weak D call TRBD2 (6 bases). Germline V CDR1 and CDR2: KGHSH, LQKENI. V lost 4 bases and J 2 bases, leaving 17 bases between the germline ends. This CDR3 has 17 amino acids. The CDR3 is CASSRFDRDSNTGELFF. The CDR3 DNA reads TGTGCCAGCTCACGCTTCGACCGGGACTCCAACACCGGGGAGCTGTTTTTT.